This TCR beta chain was obtained from a study of blood T cell repertoires in COVID-19. About the research overall: The United States, Italy and Spain supplied acute and convalescent COVID-19 samples. T cells, B-cell-depleted T cells, or PBMCs provided the cDNA or gDNA that served as material.

Germline assignment: CDR1 SGHNT and CDR2 YENEEA. The V gene lost 3 bases and the J gene lost 3 bases, with 13 bases spanning the gap. The CDR3 runs 15 residues. In the original processing: Amplification from reference gene primers served as the basis for estimated nucleated cell counts. Generated by immunoSEQ multiplex PCR, the TCRdb table keeps only in-frame clones and is missing some. That table supplies the V and J calls and clone size; D and trimming were determined from the DNA. Here the sample spans over 400,000 clones, 80% to 90% being singletons. Sequenced input: peripheral blood. The clonotype was recovered from a human donor in a cohort sampled during active COVID-19. The V and J genes are TRBV11-3 and TRBJ2-3, with D possibly being TRBD1 (6 bases). CDR3 region: CASSFHNTGTDTQYF. CDR3 sequence (DNA): TGTGCCAGCAGCTTTCACAATACAGGGACAGATACGCAGTATTTT.